A selection of T cell receptor beta chains follows, all from one sample in a study of neurological immune-mediated disorders. TCRdb reprocessed the 5' RACE reads via MiXCR and lists one record per CDR3 protein. Of 30,000 to 45,000 distinct CDR3 sequences listed, approximately 5.1% were seen once; the top ten hold about 10%. Sequenced material: CD4+ T cells from blood. Every receptor here comes from a man aged 18 to 35 in good health. The CDR3 runs from the conserved cysteine through the conserved F or W. The D gene is left open where the match is weak. Size is stated for part of the rows, as once, few or many counts, or as a class when the clone is expanded.

v_gene,d_gene,j_gene,abundance,CDR3aa,CDR3nt
TRBV11-2,NA,TRBJ2-7,many,CASSLVKGRAGRYEQYF,TGTGCCAGCAGCTTAGTAAAGGGAAGGGCAGGGAGGTACGAGCAGTACTTC
TRBV19,NA,TRBJ1-5,many,CASSIPDRWSQPQHF,TGTGCCAGTAGTATACCAGATAGGTGGTCTCAGCCCCAGCATTTT
TRBV10-3,TRBD2,TRBJ2-7,many,CAISESRGVSYEQYF,TGTGCCATCAGTGAGTCTCGGGGGGTTAGCTACGAGCAGTACTTC
TRBV4-2,TRBD1,TRBJ2-1,many,CASSQGQGGNEQFF,TGTGCCAGCAGCCAAGGACAGGGTGGCAATGAGCAGTTCTTC
TRBV29-1,NA,TRBJ1-1,many,CSVDSGTRLQGPFF,TGCAGCGTGGATTCCGGGACACGACTCCAAGGGCCTTTCTTT
TRBV7-2,TRBD1,TRBJ1-4,many,CASSSTWTGDNEKLFF,TGTGCCAGCAGCTCCACCTGGACAGGGGACAATGAAAAACTGTTTTTT
TRBV6-5,NA,TRBJ2-1,many,CASCGSQGGLLEQFF,TGTGCCAGCTGTGGGAGCCAGGGGGGGCTGCTTGAGCAGTTCTTC
TRBV10-1,TRBD2,TRBJ2-3,many,CASSEGTSGASTDTRYF,TGCGCCAGCAGTGAGGGGACTAGCGGGGCTAGCACAGATACGCGGTATTTT
TRBV7-2,TRBD2,TRBJ2-1,few,CASSSPPGTSGDYNEQFF,TGTGCCAGCAGCTCCCCCCCAGGAACTAGCGGGGACTACAATGAGCAGTTCTTC
TRBV20-1,NA,TRBJ2-3,many,CSASVPSTSTDTQYF,TGCAGTGCTAGTGTGCCCTCCACTAGCACAGATACGCAGTATTTT
TRBV20-1,NA,TRBJ1-1,many,CSAGHLGNTEAFF,TGCAGTGCTGGCCACCTGGGGAACACTGAAGCTTTCTTT
TRBV10-3,NA,TRBJ1-2,many,CAINTRAGAIGYTF,TGTGCCATCAACACGCGCGCGGGGGCGATTGGCTACACCTTC
TRBV5-6,NA,TRBJ1-5,many,CASSLRGSGQPQHF,TGTGCCAGCAGCTTGAGGGGGTCGGGTCAGCCCCAGCATTTT
TRBV5-1,NA,TRBJ1-2,many,CASSVQAANNYGYTF,TGCGCCAGCAGCGTACAGGCGGCAAATAACTATGGCTACACCTTC
TRBV6-5,TRBD2,TRBJ2-1,many,CASRPGLAENNEQFF,TGTGCCAGCAGGCCGGGACTAGCGGAGAACAATGAGCAGTTCTTC
TRBV5-6,NA,TRBJ1-2,many,CASRVGQGFRYTF,TGTGCCAGCAGAGTAGGGCAGGGGTTTCGCTACACCTTC
TRBV6-1,TRBD1,TRBJ2-5,few,CASRVQGHETQYF,TGTGCCAGCAGAGTACAGGGGCACGAGACCCAGTACTTC
TRBV2,NA,TRBJ1-6,many,CASGGGMTADSPLHF,TGTGCCAGCGGGGGGGGGATGACAGCGGATTCACCCCTCCACTTT
TRBV6-5,NA,TRBJ1-2,many,CASSYDRLYGYTF,TGTGCCAGCAGTTACGACAGGCTCTATGGCTACACCTTC
TRBV12-3/TRBV12-4,NA,TRBJ1-2,many,CASSQANYGYTF,TGTGCCAGCAGCCAGGCTAACTATGGCTACACCTTC
TRBV5-4,NA,TRBJ2-3,NA,CASSLEQNTQYF,TGTGCCAGCAGCTTGGAGCAGAATACGCAGTATTTT
TRBV7-2,NA,TRBJ2-7,many,CASSLDAPGLGEQYF,TGTGCCAGCAGCTTAGACGCGCCGGGGTTAGGGGAGCAGTACTTC
TRBV7-2,TRBD1,TRBJ2-5,medium-sized,CASRDRGQAETQYF,TGTGCCAGCAGGGACAGGGGGCAGGCAGAGACCCAGTACTTC
TRBV3-1,NA,TRBJ1-6,many,CASSRTERNSPLHF,TGTGCCAGCAGCCGGACAGAACGAAATTCACCCCTCCACTTT
TRBV10-3,TRBD1,TRBJ2-1,many,CAISANRGNEQFF,TGTGCCATCAGTGCGAACAGGGGCAATGAGCAGTTCTTC
TRBV7-2,TRBD2,TRBJ2-3,many,CASSQSGGTDTQYF,TGTGCCAGCAGCCAGAGCGGGGGCACAGATACGCAGTATTTT
TRBV20-1,NA,TRBJ2-3,many,CSAREYSSTDTQYF,TGCAGTGCTAGAGAATACAGTAGCACAGATACGCAGTATTTT
TRBV18,NA,TRBJ1-2,many,CASSPAGPLGNYGYTF,TGTGCCAGCTCACCGGCGGGGCCCTTGGGGAACTATGGCTACACCTTC
TRBV20-1,NA,TRBJ1-1,many,CSARGVLEAFF,TGCAGTGCTAGAGGAGTTCTCGAAGCTTTCTTT
TRBV7-7,NA,TRBJ2-5,many,CASSFRDDKSETQYF,TGTGCTAGCAGCTTCAGGGACGACAAATCAGAGACCCAGTACTTC
TRBV7-2,NA,TRBJ1-1,many,CAGSGTWNTEAFF,TGTGCCGGTTCGGGGACATGGAACACTGAAGCTTTCTTT
TRBV4-1,NA,TRBJ1-4,many,CASSGRVGLRSEKLFF,TGCGCCAGCAGCGGAAGGGTGGGCCTGAGGAGTGAAAAACTGTTTTTT
TRBV5-1,TRBD1,TRBJ1-2,many,CASSLFQTGTGNGYTF,TGCGCCAGCAGCCTTTTCCAGACCGGGACAGGGAATGGCTACACCTTC
TRBV7-8,TRBD1,TRBJ1-5,many,CASSLTTGWDQPQHF,TGTGCCAGCAGCTTGACGACAGGGTGGGATCAGCCCCAGCATTTT
TRBV5-1,TRBD1,TRBJ2-2,many,CASSRWTGGTGELFF,TGCGCCAGCAGCCGTTGGACAGGGGGGACCGGGGAGCTGTTTTTT
TRBV6-5,NA,TRBJ1-2,many,CASSASGDYGYTF,TGTGCCAGCAGTGCCTCAGGGGACTATGGCTACACCTTC
TRBV7-6,NA,TRBJ1-4,few,CASSLVEGSGEKLFF,TGTGCCAGCAGCTTAGTCGAGGGTTCTGGTGAAAAACTGTTTTTT
TRBV6-2/TRBV6-3,TRBD1,TRBJ2-5,many,CASSLTGPYPGLETQYF,TGTGCCAGCAGCTTGACAGGGCCGTACCCCGGCCTAGAGACCCAGTACTTC
TRBV20-1,NA,TRBJ2-2,many,CSARELNTGELFF,TGCAGTGCTAGAGAGCTAAACACCGGGGAGCTGTTTTTT
TRBV5-1,TRBD1,TRBJ2-2,many,CASSRQGAITGELFF,TGCGCCAGCAGCCGACAGGGGGCTATTACCGGGGAGCTGTTTTTT
TRBV7-2,NA,TRBJ2-3,many,CASSSMGELDTQYF,TGTGCCAGCAGCTCAATGGGGGAGCTAGATACGCAGTATTTT
TRBV7-6,NA,TRBJ1-4,many,CASAREQINEKLFF,TGTGCCAGCGCCCGGGAACAGATTAATGAAAAACTGTTTTTT
TRBV6-6,TRBD1,TRBJ2-7,many,CASSLGRDRTFYEQYF,TGTGCCAGCAGTTTAGGTCGGGACAGGACGTTCTACGAGCAGTACTTC
TRBV4-3,NA,TRBJ1-2,many,CASSQGWSNYGYTF,TGCGCCAGCAGCCAGGGTTGGAGTAACTATGGCTACACCTTC
TRBV12-3/TRBV12-4,TRBD1,TRBJ1-1,many,CASSPGTVAAFF,TGTGCCAGCAGCCCCGGGACAGTGGCGGCTTTCTTT
TRBV7-9,NA,TRBJ1-3,many,CASSWGVPIYF,TGTGCCAGCAGCTGGGGTGTCCCCATATATTTT
TRBV10-3,NA,TRBJ2-1,many,CAIGRGGNEQFF,TGTGCCATCGGGAGAGGGGGGAATGAGCAGTTCTTC
TRBV15,NA,TRBJ2-3,many,CATSRDITPRKDTQYF,TGTGCCACCAGCAGAGATATTACCCCTAGGAAAGATACGCAGTATTTT
TRBV7-2,NA,TRBJ1-4,many,CASSPQGGEKLFF,TGTGCCAGCAGCCCCCAGGGAGGCGAAAAACTGTTTTTT
TRBV5-1,NA,TRBJ2-7,NA,CASSLIRDSYEQYF,TGCGCCAGCAGCTTGATTCGGGACTCCTACGAGCAGTACTTC
TRBV7-2,TRBD1,TRBJ1-5,many,CASSAGTGFYSNQPQHF,TGTGCCAGCAGCGCCGGGACAGGATTCTATAGCAATCAGCCCCAGCATTTT
TRBV29-1,NA,TRBJ2-7,many,CSARGRGYEQYF,TGCAGCGCCCGGGGGCGGGGGTACGAGCAGTACTTC
TRBV7-2,NA,TRBJ1-6,many,CASSFGWGGSPLHF,TGTGCCAGCAGCTTCGGCTGGGGGGGATCACCCCTCCACTTT
TRBV7-2,TRBD1,TRBJ2-7,many,CASSLGGTVYEQYF,TGTGCCAGCAGCTTAGGGGGGACAGTCTACGAGCAGTACTTC